The present T cell receptor (beta chain) was sequenced within a study of T-cell reconstitution after alpha-beta-depleted transplantation in children. Study observations and caveats: T-cell counts and diversity at one year post-transplant came mainly from newly produced T cells. Expanded graft clones numbering several hundred reportedly gave rise to alpha-beta T cells about two months after transplant.

The table lists this clonotype with many counts. The target antigen is unknown. Unique molecular identifiers featured in how the TCRbeta library was prepared. In TCRdb, the PCR reads were re-called with MiXCR into one record per CDR3 protein. The sample has more than 200,000 distinct CDR3 sequences, 20% to 30% seen once; the top ten hold more than 2%. The CDR3 consists of 15 residues. Sequenced here: PBMCs, sampled before TCRalphabeta/CD19-depleted stem cell transplant. This clonotype was sampled from a girl between 2 and 10 years old with Fanconi anemia, due to receive a stem cell transplant. V is TRBV21-1 and J is TRBJ1-1; TRBD1 reflects the table's D call only, with no check against the DNA. TRBV21-1 is given as a pseudogene. The CDR3 region is CASSKNHRGNTEAFF. The CDR3 DNA reads as TGTGCCAGCAGCAAAAACCACAGGGGCAACACTGAAGCTTTCTTT.